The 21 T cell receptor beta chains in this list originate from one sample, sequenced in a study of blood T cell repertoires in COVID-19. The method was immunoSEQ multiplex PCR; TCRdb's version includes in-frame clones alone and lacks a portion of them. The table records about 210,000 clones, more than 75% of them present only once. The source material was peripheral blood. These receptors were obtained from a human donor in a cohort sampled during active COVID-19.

For the CDR3, the DNA is TGTGCCAGCAGCTCGCTTGGGGGCCACACTGAAGCTTTCTTT. Its translation: CASSSLGGHTEAFF. The chain carries TRBV7-2 and TRBJ1-1; D is possibly TRBD1 (6 bases). Germline V lookup: CDR1 SGHTA, CDR2 FQGNSA. This CDR3 spans 14 amino acids. Trimming cost V 4 bases and J 3 bases, with 12 bases left between them.

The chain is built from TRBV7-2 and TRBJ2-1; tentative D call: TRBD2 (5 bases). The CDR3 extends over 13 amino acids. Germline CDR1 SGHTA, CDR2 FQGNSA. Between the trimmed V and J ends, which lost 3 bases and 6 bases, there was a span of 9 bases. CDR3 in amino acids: CASSFRGGNEQFF. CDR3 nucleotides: TGTGCCAGCAGCTTCCGCGGAGGCAATGAGCAGTTCTTC.

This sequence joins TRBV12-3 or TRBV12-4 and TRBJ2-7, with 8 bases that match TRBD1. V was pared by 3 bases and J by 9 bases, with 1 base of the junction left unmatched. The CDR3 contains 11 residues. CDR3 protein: CASSLGTGQYF. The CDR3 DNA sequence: TGTGCCAGCAGTTTGGGGACAGGGCAGTACTTC.

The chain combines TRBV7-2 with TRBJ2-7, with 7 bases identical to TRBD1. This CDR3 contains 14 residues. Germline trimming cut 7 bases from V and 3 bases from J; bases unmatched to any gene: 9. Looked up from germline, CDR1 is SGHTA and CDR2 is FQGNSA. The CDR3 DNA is TGTGCCAGCACGCCTAGGGGGCTCATCTACGAGCAGTACTTC. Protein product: CASTPRGLIYEQYF.

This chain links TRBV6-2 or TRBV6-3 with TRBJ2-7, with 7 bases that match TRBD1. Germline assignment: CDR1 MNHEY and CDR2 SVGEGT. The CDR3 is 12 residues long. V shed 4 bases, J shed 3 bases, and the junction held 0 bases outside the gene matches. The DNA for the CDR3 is TGTGCCAGCAGTTGGGACAGCTACGAGCAGTACTTC. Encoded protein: CASSWDSYEQYF.

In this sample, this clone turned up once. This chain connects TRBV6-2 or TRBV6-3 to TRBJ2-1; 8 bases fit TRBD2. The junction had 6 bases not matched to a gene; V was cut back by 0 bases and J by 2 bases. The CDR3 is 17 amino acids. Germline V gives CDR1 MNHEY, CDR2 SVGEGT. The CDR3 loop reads CASSYSPTSGAYNEQFF. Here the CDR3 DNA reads TGTGCCAGCAGTTACTCCCCCACTAGCGGAGCCTACAATGAGCAGTTCTTC.

The CDR3 region has the DNA TGTGCCAGCACCTCAGGGGACTATGGCTACACCTTC. Residues: CASTSGDYGYTF. The chain carries TRBV28 and TRBJ1-2, with D possibly TRBD1 on 6 matching bases. Trimming took 7 bases from V and 3 from J, leaving 9 bases between them. The CDR3 consists of 12 residues. The germline V gene encodes CDR1 MDHEN and CDR2 SYDVKM.

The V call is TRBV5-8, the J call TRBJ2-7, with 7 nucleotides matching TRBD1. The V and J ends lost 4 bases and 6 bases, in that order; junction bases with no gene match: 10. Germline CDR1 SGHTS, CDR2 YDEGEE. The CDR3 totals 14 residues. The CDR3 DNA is TGTGCCAGCAGCACGGGACAGTTACTCTCCGAGCAGTACTTC. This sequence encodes CASSTGQLLSEQYF.

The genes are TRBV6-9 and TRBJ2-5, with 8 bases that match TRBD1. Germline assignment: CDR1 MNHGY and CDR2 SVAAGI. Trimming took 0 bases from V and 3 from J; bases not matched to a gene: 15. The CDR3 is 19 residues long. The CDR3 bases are TGTGCCAGCAGTTATTCGAGTTTAACACGGGACAGGATGGAAGAGACCCAGTACTTC. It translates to CASSYSSLTRDRMEETQYF.

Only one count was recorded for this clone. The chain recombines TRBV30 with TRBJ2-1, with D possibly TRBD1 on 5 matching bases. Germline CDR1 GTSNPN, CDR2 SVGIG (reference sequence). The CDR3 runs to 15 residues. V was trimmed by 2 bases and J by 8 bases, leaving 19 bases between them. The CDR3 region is CAWSIPQGSVYEQFF. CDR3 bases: TGTGCCTGGAGTATCCCCCAGGGAAGTGTCTATGAGCAGTTCTTC.

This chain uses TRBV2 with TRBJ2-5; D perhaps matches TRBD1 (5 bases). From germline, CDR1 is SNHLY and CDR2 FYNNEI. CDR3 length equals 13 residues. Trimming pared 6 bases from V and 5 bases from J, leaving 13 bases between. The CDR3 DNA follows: TGTGCCAGCAGCGCGACAGAGAGGGAGACCCAGTACTTC. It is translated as CASSATERETQYF. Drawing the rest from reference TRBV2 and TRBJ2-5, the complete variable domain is EPEVTQTPSHQVTQMGQEVILRCVPISNHLYFYWYRQILGQKVEFLVSFYNNEISEKSEIFDDQFSVERPDGSNFTLKIRSTKLEDSAMYFCASSATERETQYFGPGTRLLVL.

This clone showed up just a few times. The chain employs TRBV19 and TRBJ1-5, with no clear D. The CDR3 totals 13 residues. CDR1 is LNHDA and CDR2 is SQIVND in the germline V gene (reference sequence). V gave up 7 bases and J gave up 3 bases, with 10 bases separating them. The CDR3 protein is CASTPVVNQPQHF. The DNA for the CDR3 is TGTGCCAGTACCCCCGTAGTCAATCAGCCCCAGCATTTT.

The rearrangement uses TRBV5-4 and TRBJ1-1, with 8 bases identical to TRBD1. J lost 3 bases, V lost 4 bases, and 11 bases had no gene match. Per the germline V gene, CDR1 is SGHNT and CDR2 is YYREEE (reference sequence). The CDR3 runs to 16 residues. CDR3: CASSAGGAIKYTEAFF. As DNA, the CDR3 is TGTGCCAGCAGCGCAGGGGGCGCAATCAAGTACACTGAAGCTTTCTTT.

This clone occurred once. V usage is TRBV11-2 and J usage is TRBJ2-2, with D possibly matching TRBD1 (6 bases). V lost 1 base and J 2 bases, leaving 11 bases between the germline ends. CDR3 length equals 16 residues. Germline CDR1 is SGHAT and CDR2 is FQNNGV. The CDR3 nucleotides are TGTGCCAGCAGCTTAGCATTACAGGGCAACACCGGGGAGCTGTTTTTT. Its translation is CASSLALQGNTGELFF.

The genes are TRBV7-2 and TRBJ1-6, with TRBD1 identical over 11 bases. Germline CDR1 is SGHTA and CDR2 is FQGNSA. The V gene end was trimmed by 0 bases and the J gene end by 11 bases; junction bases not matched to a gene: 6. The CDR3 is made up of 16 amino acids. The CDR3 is CASSLAGTGGVAPLHF. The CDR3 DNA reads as TGTGCCAGCAGCTTAGCCGGGACAGGGGGTGTGGCACCCCTCCACTTT.

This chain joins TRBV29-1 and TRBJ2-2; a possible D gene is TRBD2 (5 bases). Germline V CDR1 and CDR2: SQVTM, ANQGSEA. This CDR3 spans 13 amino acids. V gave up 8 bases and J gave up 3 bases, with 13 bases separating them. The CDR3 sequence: CSYNEGHTGELFF. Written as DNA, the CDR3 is TGCAGCTATAACGAGGGTCACACCGGGGAGCTGTTTTTT.

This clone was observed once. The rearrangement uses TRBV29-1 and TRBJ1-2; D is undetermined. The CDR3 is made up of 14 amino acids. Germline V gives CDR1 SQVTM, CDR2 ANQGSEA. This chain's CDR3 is CRSPEGGFYDGYTF. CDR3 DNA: TGCAGGTCACCGGAGGGAGGGTTCTACGATGGCTACACCTTC.

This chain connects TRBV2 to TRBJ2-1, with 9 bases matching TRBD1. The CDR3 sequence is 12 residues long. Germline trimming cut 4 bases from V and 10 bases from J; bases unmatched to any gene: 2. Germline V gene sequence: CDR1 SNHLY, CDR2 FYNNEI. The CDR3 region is CASSGQGDEQFF. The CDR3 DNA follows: TGTGCCAGCAGTGGACAGGGGGACGAGCAGTTCTTC.

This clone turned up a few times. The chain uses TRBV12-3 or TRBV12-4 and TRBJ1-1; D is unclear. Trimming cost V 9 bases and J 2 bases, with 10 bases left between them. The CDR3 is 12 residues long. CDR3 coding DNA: TGTGCCAGTCTAGGCATCAACACTGAAGCTTTCTTT. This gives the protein CASLGINTEAFF.

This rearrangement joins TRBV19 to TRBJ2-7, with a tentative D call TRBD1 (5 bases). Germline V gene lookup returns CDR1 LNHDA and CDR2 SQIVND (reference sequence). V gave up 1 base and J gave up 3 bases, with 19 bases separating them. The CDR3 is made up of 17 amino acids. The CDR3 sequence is CASSIGPPGNPLYEQYF. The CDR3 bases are TGTGCCAGTAGTATAGGGCCCCCAGGGAATCCACTCTACGAGCAGTACTTC.

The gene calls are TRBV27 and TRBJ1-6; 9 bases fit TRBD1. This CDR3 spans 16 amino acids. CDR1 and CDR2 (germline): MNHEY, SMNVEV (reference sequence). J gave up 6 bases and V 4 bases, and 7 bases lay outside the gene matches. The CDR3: CASSSGRDRVNSPLHF. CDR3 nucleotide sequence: TGTGCCAGCAGTTCCGGGCGGGACAGGGTTAATTCACCCCTCCACTTT.